The clone carrying this T cell receptor (beta chain) was picked up many times. The data originate from a study of spatial heterogeneity in lung cancer. Looking at the study overall: An average of more than ten raw reads was observed per unique TCR and UMI combination.

TCR cDNA molecules each carried a unique molecular identifier. TCRdb used MiXCR to reprocess the 5' RACE reads, holding one entry per CDR3 protein. The sample has about 23,000 distinct CDR3 sequences, around 4.6% seen once. Time point given: sample taken at primary tumor resection. Whole RNA, isolated from tumor, nontumor lung or frozen PBMC, was sequenced without prior sorting. The sample here was PBMCs, taken at surgery. The source of this sequence is a male donor with early-stage non-small cell lung cancer.

The CDR3: CASSLAESYEQYF. The DNA of the CDR3 is TGTGCCAGCAGTTTAGCCGAATCCTACGAGCAGTACTTC. The gene calls are TRBV12-3 or TRBV12-4 and TRBJ2-7; D is unresolved. Between the trimmed V and J ends, which lost 0 bases and 1 base, there was a span of 4 bases. The CDR3 loop spans 13 amino acids.